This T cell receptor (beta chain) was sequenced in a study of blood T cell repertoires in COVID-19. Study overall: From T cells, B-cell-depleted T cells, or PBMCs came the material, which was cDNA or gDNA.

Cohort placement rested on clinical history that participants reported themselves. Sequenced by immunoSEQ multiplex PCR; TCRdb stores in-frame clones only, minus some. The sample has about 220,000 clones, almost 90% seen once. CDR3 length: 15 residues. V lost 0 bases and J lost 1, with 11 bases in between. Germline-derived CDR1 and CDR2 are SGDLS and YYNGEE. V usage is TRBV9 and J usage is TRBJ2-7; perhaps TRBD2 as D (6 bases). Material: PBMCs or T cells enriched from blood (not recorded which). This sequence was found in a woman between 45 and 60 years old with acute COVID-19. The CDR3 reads CASSVGPSVSYEQYF. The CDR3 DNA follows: TGTGCCAGCAGCGTAGGTCCTAGCGTATCCTACGAGCAGTACTTC.